The TCR beta chain under discussion was sequenced for a study of blood T cell repertoires in COVID-19. Profiling relied on immunoSEQ multiplex PCR, and the TCRdb table lists in-frame clones only, not all of them. The sample lists around 330,000 clones; 70% to 90% were seen once. Participants were aged 18 to 89 years from roughly 25 US areas. Trimming took 4 bases from V and 4 from J, leaving 7 bases between them. The V gene's germline CDR1 is MDHEN and CDR2 SYDVKM. The CDR3 loop spans 12 amino acids. The V call is TRBV28, the J call TRBJ1-2; no clear D gene. This clonotype originated in a woman aged 40 to 50 who had recovered from COVID-19. What was sequenced was PBMCs or T cells enriched from blood (not recorded which). This CDR3 reads CASSSAVYGYTF. The CDR3 nucleotides read TGTGCCAGCAGTTCTGCGGTCTATGGCTACACCTTC.